This is a list of T cell receptor beta chains from one sample in a study of technical replicates of blood from several donors. Here immunoSEQ multiplex PCR was the method, and the copy in TCRdb shows in-frame clones only, minus some. The sample consists of 75,000 to 85,000 clones, about 81% of them appearing once. Sequenced material: PBMCs. The receptor set was obtained from a human donor in good health. Some clones in this sample may be carry-over from other donors' samples. CDR3s include the opening cysteine and the closing phenylalanine or tryptophan. The order of the fields is clone size, V gene, J gene, D gene, CDR3 protein, CDR3 DNA. D genes are given only for firm matches. Expanded clones are given a class, and other clones once, few, many or no size at all.

>once|TRBV5-1|TRBJ1-1|TRBD1
CASSLAGQGAGNTEAFF
TGCGCCAGCAGCTTGGCGGGTCAGGGGGCGGGGAACACTGAAGCTTTCTTT
>.|TRBV7-9|TRBJ2-2|.
CASSNRRSGELFF
TGTGCCAGCAGCAATCGCCGGTCCGGGGAGCTGTTTTTT
>.|TRBV6-6|TRBJ1-2|.
CASSPGQNYGYTF
TGTGCCAGCAGTCCTGGACAGAACTATGGCTACACCTTC
>.|TRBV27|TRBJ2-7|TRBD2
CASSLGLAGVSEQYF
TGTGCCAGCAGTTTAGGGCTAGCGGGAGTATCCGAGCAGTACTTC
>once|TRBV18|TRBJ2-7|.
CASSPGQPRTYEQYF
TGTGCCAGCTCACCAGGACAGCCACGGACATACGAGCAGTACTTC
>.|TRBV21-1|TRBJ2-7|.
CASSTRRDRVSLSYEQYF
TGTGCCAGCAGCACTCGCCGGGACAGAGTTTCCCTCTCCTACGAGCAGTACTTC
>.|TRBV9|TRBJ2-7|TRBD2
CASSVGGLAGDEQYF
TGTGCCAGCAGCGTAGGGGGACTAGCGGGGGACGAGCAGTACTTC
>.|TRBV9|TRBJ1-1|.
CASSALAGNTEAFF
TGTGCCAGCAGCGCGCTAGCGGGTAACACTGAAGCTTTCTTT
>.|TRBV11-2|TRBJ2-3|TRBD2
CASSSRTLAGGRNTQYF
TGTGCCAGCAGCTCCCGTACGCTAGCGGGGGGACGAAATACGCAGTATTTT
>.|TRBV14|TRBJ2-7|.
CASSQDRSSEQYF
TGTGCCAGCAGCCAAGATCGCTCGAGCGAGCAGTACTTC
>.|TRBV15|TRBJ1-6|TRBD1
CATSRAGTGGVSPLHF
TGTGCCACCAGCAGAGCCGGGACAGGGGGCGTTTCACCCCTCCACTTT
>once|TRBV19|TRBJ1-1|TRBD1
CASRDRGNGNTEAFF
TGTGCCAGTAGGGACAGGGGGAATGGGAACACTGAAGCTTTCTTT
>few|TRBV29-1|TRBJ1-3|.
CSGRENGNTIYF
TGCAGCGGCCGGGAGAATGGAAACACCATATATTTT
>.|TRBV6-1|TRBJ1-4|.
CASTLLGGDEKLFF
TGTGCCAGCACCCTATTGGGGGGTGATGAAAAACTGTTTTTT
>.|TRBV7-2|TRBJ2-5|TRBD1
CASSRRQGKETQYF
TGTGCCAGCAGTCGCCGACAGGGAAAAGAGACCCAGTACTTC
>.|TRBV28|TRBJ2-7|.
CASRDGSLEQYF
TGTGCCAGCAGAGACGGGAGTCTCGAGCAGTACTTC
>few|TRBV6-1|TRBJ2-1|TRBD2
CASSESGGGTRVEVQFF
TGTGCCAGCAGTGAAAGCGGGGGCGGGACTAGGGTCGAGGTGCAGTTCTTC
>.|TRBV7-2|TRBJ2-7|.
CASSPGGTYEQYF
TGTGCCAGCAGCCCTGGCGGAACCTACGAGCAGTACTTC
>.|TRBV25-1|TRBJ2-5|.
CASRDYNQETQYF
TGTGCCAGCAGGGACTACAACCAAGAGACCCAGTACTTC
>.|TRBV7-9|TRBJ2-1|TRBD2
CASSLWTSNEQFF
TGTGCCAGCAGCTTATGGACTAGTAATGAGCAGTTCTTC
>.|TRBV7-9|TRBJ1-2|.
CASSRTSLPNYGYTF
TGTGCCAGCAGCCGGACTTCTCTCCCTAACTATGGCTACACCTTC
>.|TRBV7-2|TRBJ2-5|.
CASSLVGRSPGAKETQYF
TGTGCCAGCAGCTTAGTAGGGCGCTCGCCAGGGGCCAAAGAGACCCAGTACTTC
>.|TRBV2|TRBJ2-7|.
CASCAGSREQYF
TGTGCCAGCTGCGCAGGTTCCCGTGAGCAGTACTTC
>.|TRBV2|TRBJ2-3|.
CASSPISTKPSTDTQYF
TGTGCCAGCAGTCCCATTTCCACAAAACCCAGCACAGATACGCAGTATTTT
>few|TRBV30|TRBJ2-5|TRBD2
CAWSPLAGEETQYF
TGTGCCTGGAGCCCATTAGCGGGGGAAGAGACCCAGTACTTC
>.|TRBV7-2|TRBJ1-5|TRBD1
CASSLDRTLSQPQHF
TGTGCCAGCAGCTTGGACAGGACCCTAAGTCAACCCCAGCATTTT
>.|TRBV7-2|TRBJ2-3|TRBD2
CASSATSGGPTADTQYF
TGTGCCAGCAGCGCTACTAGCGGGGGGCCCACCGCAGATACGCAGTATTTT
>.|TRBV7-6|TRBJ2-5|TRBD2
CASSFPTSGPQETQYF
TGTGCCAGCAGCTTCCCGACTAGCGGCCCCCAAGAGACCCAGTACTTC
>.|TRBV7-2|TRBJ1-1|TRBD1
CASSRTGGRGYTEAFF
TGTGCCAGCAGCCGAACAGGGGGCCGGGGGTACACTGAAGCTTTCTTT
>.|TRBV4-1|TRBJ2-7|.
CASSQGVSGRAAYEQYF
TGCGCCAGCAGCCAAGGGGTGTCGGGCAGGGCGGCCTACGAGCAGTACTTC
>.|TRBV7-3|TRBJ1-1|.
CASSLGSHTEAFF
TGTGCCAGCAGTCTCGGGAGCCACACTGAAGCTTTCTTT
>.|TRBV5-4|TRBJ2-1|TRBD2
CASRWGGNSYNEQFF
TGTGCCAGCAGGTGGGGGGGGAACTCCTACAATGAGCAGTTCTTC
>once|TRBV11-2|TRBJ2-3|.
CASSLDRVRERTDTQYF
TGTGCCAGCAGCTTAGATCGGGTGAGGGAGCGCACAGATACGCAGTATTTT
>.|TRBV29-1|TRBJ2-7|.
CSVDVRGYEQYF
TGCAGCGTTGATGTCCGGGGTTACGAGCAGTACTTC
>.|TRBV5-6|TRBJ1-2|.
CASSITGGYTF
TGTGCCAGCAGCATCACTGGTGGCTACACCTTC
>.|TRBV10-3|TRBJ1-4|.
CAISESRPDQILNEKLFF
TGTGCCATCAGTGAGTCGAGGCCAGACCAAATTCTGAATGAAAAACTGTTTTTT
>.|TRBV10-3|TRBJ1-2|.
CAISARDTGNYGYTF
TGTGCCATCAGTGCCCGGGACACTGGTAACTATGGCTACACCTTC
>.|TRBV7-9|TRBJ2-1|TRBD2
CASSLAGTSGSWDEQFF
TGTGCCAGCAGCTTAGCCGGGACTAGCGGGAGTTGGGATGAGCAGTTCTTC
>.|TRBV7-9|TRBJ2-2|.
CASSLQATIGELFF
TGTGCCAGCAGCTTACAAGCTACCATCGGGGAGCTGTTTTTT
>.|TRBV7-9|TRBJ1-1|.
CASSPGGGWTMNTEAFF
TGTGCCAGCAGCCCGGGGGGGGGTTGGACCATGAACACTGAAGCTTTCTTT
>.|TRBV28|TRBJ1-1|.
CASSRVSRMNTEAFF
TGTGCCAGCAGTCGCGTAAGCAGGATGAACACTGAAGCTTTCTTT
>few|TRBV7-9|TRBJ1-2|TRBD1
CASSPADTGANYGYTF
TGTGCCAGCAGCCCCGCGGACACAGGGGCCAACTATGGCTACACCTTC
>.|TRBV2|TRBJ1-1|.
CASSLRPETERITEAFF
TGTGCCAGCAGCCTGAGACCGGAGACCGAGAGGATCACTGAAGCTTTCTTT
>.|TRBV15|TRBJ2-7|.
CATSRDSGEQYF
TGTGCCACCAGCAGAGATTCGGGCGAGCAGTACTTC
>once|TRBV2|TRBJ1-4|.
CASTLRGEKLFF
TGTGCCAGCACCTTGAGGGGGGAAAAACTGTTTTTT
>.|TRBV30|TRBJ2-7|.
CAWSVLGAHF
TGTGCCTGGAGTGTACTTGGAGCCCACTTC
>.|TRBV7-9|TRBJ1-2|TRBD1
CASSRDSLSYGYTF
TGTGCCAGCAGTCGGGACAGCCTGTCCTATGGCTACACCTTC
>many|TRBV5-4|TRBJ1-1|.
CASSSRVEAFF
TGTGCCAGCAGCTCGAGGGTTGAAGCTTTCTTT
>.|TRBV5-4|TRBJ1-1|.
CASSSQVDTEAFF
TGTGCCAGCAGCTCCCAGGTGGACACTGAAGCTTTCTTT
>few|TRBV6-1|TRBJ2-7|.
CASSEARGLLQYF
TGTGCCAGCAGTGAAGCTCGAGGACTGCTGCAGTACTTC
>few|TRBV6-1|TRBJ2-1|TRBD2
CASSDPSGNAYNEQFF
TGTGCCAGCAGTGATCCTAGCGGGAATGCCTACAATGAGCAGTTCTTC
>.|TRBV19|TRBJ1-6|.
CASSINRRNNSPLHF
TGTGCCAGTAGTATCAACAGGAGAAATAATTCACCCCTCCACTTT
>.|TRBV2|TRBJ2-1|TRBD2
CASSLTVAGAAEQFF
TGTGCCAGCAGCCTGACGGTAGCGGGAGCTGCTGAGCAGTTCTTC
>once|TRBV30|TRBJ2-7|TRBD2
CAGRRLATYEQYF
TGTGCCGGGAGGCGACTAGCAACCTACGAGCAGTACTTC